This TCR beta chain came from a study of CD8 T cells in ankylosing spondylitis. The germline V gene has CDR1 MNHEY and CDR2 SVGAGI. This CDR3 spans 13 amino acids. With 2 bases removed from V and 9 bases from J, the gap between germline ends came to 11 bases. This clonotype has at least ten counts. TCRdb passed the 5' RACE reads through MiXCR, listing each CDR3 protein once. The table includes fewer than 250,000 distinct CDR3 sequences, 8% to 11% detected once. The sequenced material came from blood, either unsorted or a sorted T cell fraction (not recorded which). The chain links TRBV6-5 to TRBJ2-4; a weak D match, TRBD1 (6 bases). This sequence was found in a male donor with ankylosing spondylitis or in good health (not recorded which). CDR3 DNA sequence: TGTGCCAGCAGTTACGGGCAGGGGTCCATTCAGTACTTC. Residues: CASSYGQGSIQYF.